This T cell receptor (beta chain) stems from a study of beta chain features in type 1 diabetes. CDR3 size: 16 residues. CDR1 and CDR2 (germline): LNHNV, YYDKDF (reference sequence). With V trimmed by 8 bases and J by 4 bases, 8 bases remained unmatched. The sequenced template was cDNA made from the entire isolated RNA. The protocol was immunoSEQ multiplex PCR, while the TCRdb copy is restricted to in-frame clones and leaves out a portion. The table lists a few hundred thousand clones, over 8.5% of them singletons. There are a few counts of this clone. The sequenced sample consisted of naive CD4+ T cells from blood. This chain connects TRBV15 to TRBJ2-3, with TRBD2 matching 14 bases. This clonotype was obtained from a woman aged 18-29 years in good health. The chain's CDR3 is CATRPGLAGVADTQYF. The CDR3, as DNA: TGTGCCACCCGACCGGGACTAGCGGGAGTAGCAGATACGCAGTATTTT.